These 2 T cell receptor beta chains were all obtained from the same sample, sequenced in a study of blood T cell repertoires in COVID-19 (dated by TCRdb to 2020 to 2022). Preparation of the library involved the immunoSEQ multiplex PCR assay. TCRdb's version of the immuneACCESS table is confined to in-frame rearrangements and falls short of the full clone set. An unresolved V gene accounts for under half of the shortfall where checked; the remainder is of unknown origin. The sample has around 90,000 clones on record, around four fifths of them singletons. 12% of the sample is in the top ten clones. Sequenced input: peripheral blood. These receptor sequences come from a woman aged 70 to 79 with active or convalescent COVID-19.

The chain has TRBV7-2 and TRBJ1-4, with a possible D match to TRBD1 (6 bases). The CDR3 contains 15 residues. Germline lookup yields CDR1 SGHTA and CDR2 FQGNSA. The ends were cut back, 2 bases at V and 4 bases at J, with 11 bases in the middle. This CDR3 reads CASSLQGIDNEKLFF. In DNA form, the CDR3 reads TGTGCCAGCAGCTTACAGGGGATAGATAATGAAAAACTGTTTTTT.

This chain joins TRBV18 and TRBJ1-1; 9 nucleotides align to TRBD1. The CDR3 sequence is 14 residues long. Germline loops: CDR1 KGHSH, CDR2 LQKENI. Losses at the gene ends were 5 bases for V and 5 bases for J; bases not matched to a gene: 6. The CDR3 sequence is CASSSRTGETEAFF. The CDR3 nucleotides read TGTGCCAGCTCATCACGGACAGGGGAGACTGAAGCTTTCTTT.